Each of the 11 T cell receptor beta chains below was sequenced from the same sample in a study of shared T cell receptors in the human thymus. Sequenced by immunoSEQ multiplex PCR; TCRdb stores in-frame clones only, minus some. The data contain 600,000 or so clones, over 75% of them singletons. In addition, the sample was reused for a study of human thymus T cells.

Sequenced sample: thymocytes. The source is a boy younger than two with a congenital heart defect.

The chain uses TRBV19 and TRBJ2-1, with 9 bases identical to TRBD2. The CDR3 has 16 amino acids. V gave up 3 bases and J gave up 4 bases; unmatched junction bases: 7. In germline, CDR1 is LNHDA, CDR2 SQIVND (reference sequence). The CDR3 loop is CASSIGGGGEYNEQFF. The CDR3 DNA reads TGTGCCAGTAGTATCGGTGGCGGGGGGGAGTACAATGAGCAGTTCTTC.

In this sample, this clone turned up once. The genes are TRBV20-1 and TRBJ1-4; D is possibly TRBD1 (6 bases). Germline CDR1 is DFQATT and CDR2 is SNEGSKA (reference sequence). This CDR3 spans 11 amino acids. Trimming removed 5 bases at V and 8 bases at J, with 9 bases between. The CDR3 region has the DNA TGCAGTGCTGGGGGCCGGGAAAAACTGTTTTTT. It codes for CSAGGREKLFF.

The rearrangement joins TRBV2 to TRBJ2-7, with D maybe TRBD2 (5 bases). The CDR3 runs to 13 residues. Deletions cut 8 bases from V and 3 bases from J, with 14 bases between. The germline V gene has CDR1 SNHLY and CDR2 FYNNEI. DNA for the CDR3: TGTGCCAGCGGAGGCAGGACCTACTACGAGCAGTACTTC. Translated, it gives CASGGRTYYEQYF.

The count of this clone is one. This chain uses TRBV25-1 with TRBJ1-5; no definite D call. The germline V gene encodes CDR1 MGHDK and CDR2 SYGVNS. With 0 bases removed from V and 7 bases from J, the gap between germline ends came to 10 bases. The CDR3 runs to 14 residues. The CDR3 here is CASSEYGVGQPQHF. Written as DNA, the CDR3 is TGTGCCAGCAGTGAATACGGGGTGGGGCAGCCCCAGCATTTT.

The V gene is TRBV28, the J gene TRBJ2-7, with D uncertain. Germline assignment: CDR1 MDHEN and CDR2 SYDVKM. The CDR3 is made up of 14 amino acids. Trimming stripped 3 bases from V and 4 bases from J, with 13 bases between. CDR3 sequence (DNA): TGTGCCAGCAGTTTCACGGGTTCTCTATACGAGCAGTACTTC. It encodes CASSFTGSLYEQYF. The full variable domain, its missing parts supplied by reference TRBV28 and TRBJ2-7, is DVKVTQSSRYLVKRTGEKVFLECVQDMDHENMFWYRQDPGLGLRLIYFSYDVKMKEKGDIPEGYSVSREKKERFSLILESASTNQTSMYLCASSFTGSLYEQYFGPGTRLTVT.

This chain connects TRBV4-2 to TRBJ1-6, with 7 nucleotides matching TRBD1. V lost 4 bases and J lost 3; bases outside the gene matches: 9. Germline CDR1 reads LGHNA; CDR2 reads YNFKEQ. The CDR3 runs to 17 residues. The CDR3 nucleotides read TGTGCCAGCAGCCCTACCCGGGACAGTGACTATAATTCACCCCTCCACTTT. Its protein is CASSPTRDSDYNSPLHF.

The rearrangement links TRBV5-1 to TRBJ1-6; 9 bases map to TRBD1. The CDR3 loop spans 17 amino acids. Germline-derived CDR1 and CDR2 are SGHRS and YFSETQ. The junction had 7 bases not matched to a gene; V was cut back by 0 bases and J by 6 bases. DNA of the CDR3: TGCGCCAGCAGCTTGGTATCGGACAGGGGAGCTAATTCACCCCTCCACTTT. Its translation: CASSLVSDRGANSPLHF.

This rearrangement joins TRBV15 to TRBJ1-1; D might be TRBD1 (5 bases). V shed 0 bases and J shed 10 bases, with 18 bases lying between them. The CDR3 loop spans 15 amino acids. Germline loops: CDR1 LNHNV, CDR2 YYDKDF (reference sequence). CDR3 region: CATSRESPWRGTAFF. Written as DNA, the CDR3 is TGTGCCACCAGCAGAGAAAGCCCGTGGAGGGGCACAGCTTTCTTT.

V gene TRBV2 combines with J gene TRBJ1-1, with 7 bases fitting TRBD1. The CDR3 totals 12 residues. Trimming at V came to 6 bases and at J to 8 bases, leaving 6 bases not matched to a gene. The germline V gene has CDR1 SNHLY and CDR2 FYNNEI. The CDR3 spells CASRTGEEEAFF. The DNA for the CDR3 is TGTGCCAGCAGAACAGGGGAGGAAGAAGCTTTCTTT. Complete variable domain (other parts from reference TRBV2 and TRBJ1-1): EPEVTQTPSHQVTQMGQEVILRCVPISNHLYFYWYRQILGQKVEFLVSFYNNEISEKSEIFDDQFSVERPDGSNFTLKIRSTKLEDSAMYFCASRTGEEEAFFGQGTRLTVV.

This CDR3 reads CARTQVAGSLEQFF. The CDR3 DNA reads as TGTGCCAGAACTCAGGTGGCGGGGTCCCTCGAGCAGTTCTTC. The V gene is TRBV2, the J gene TRBJ2-1; D is possibly TRBD2 (6 bases). Trimming removed 9 bases at V and 10 bases at J, with 22 bases between. The CDR3 runs to 14 residues. CDR1 SNHLY and CDR2 FYNNEI come from the germline V gene.

This rearrangement joins TRBV5-6 to TRBJ1-2; TRBD1 is a possible D gene (6 bases). V shed 4 bases and J shed 2 bases, with 18 bases lying between them. Germline CDR1 SGHDT, CDR2 YYEEEE. The CDR3 length is 16 residues. DNA for the CDR3: TGTGCCAGCAGCCTTGGACGGGACATGGAGAACTATGGCTACACCTTC. Protein sequence: CASSLGRDMENYGYTF. Variable domain in full (rest from reference TRBV5-6 and TRBJ1-2): DAGVTQSPTHLIKTRGQQVTLRCSPKSGHDTVSWYQQALGQGPQFIFQYYEEEERQRGNFPDRFSGHQFPNYSSELNVNALLLGDSALYLCASSLGRDMENYGYTFGSGTRLTVV.